This T cell receptor (beta chain) was sequenced during a study of CXCR3-negative and CXCR3-positive naive CD8 T cells. Study-wide results and limits: TRB CDR3s of CXCR3-positive naive cells were more hydrophobic than those of CXCR3-negative naive cells.

The TRB libraries of cDNA were built by UMI-labeled 5' RACE. TCRdb reprocessed the 5' RACE reads, keeping one entry per CDR3 protein, no DNA. This listing includes several thousand distinct CDR3 sequences. With regard to this clonotype: The antigen is unknown.

The CDR3 is 15 residues long. Germline CDR1 is LGHDT and CDR2 is YNNKEL (reference sequence). The sample was naive CXCR3+ CD8+ T cells from blood. Subset noted: CD45RO-CCR7+CD27+CD95- naive CD8+ T cells expressing CXCR3 (TNR3+). The chain joins TRBV3-1 to TRBJ2-1; the TCRdb call, TRBD2, lacks DNA for checking. This clonotype originated in a human donor in good health. Some clones in this sample may be carry-over from other donors' samples. CDR3 region: CASSHLAGGYNEQFF.